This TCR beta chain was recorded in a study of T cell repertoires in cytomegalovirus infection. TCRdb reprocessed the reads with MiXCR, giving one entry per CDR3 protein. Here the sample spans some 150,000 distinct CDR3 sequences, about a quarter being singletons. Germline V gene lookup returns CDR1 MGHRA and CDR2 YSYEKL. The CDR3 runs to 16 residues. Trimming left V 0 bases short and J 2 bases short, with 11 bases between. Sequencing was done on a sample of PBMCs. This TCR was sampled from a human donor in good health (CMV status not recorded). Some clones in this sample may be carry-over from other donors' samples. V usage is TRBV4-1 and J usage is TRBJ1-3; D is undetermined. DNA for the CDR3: TGCGCCAGCAGCCAAGACCAGGTCTTTACTGGAAACACCATATATTTT. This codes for CASSQDQVFTGNTIYF.